This entry is about one T cell receptor (beta chain). Its antigen is undetermined. This specimen belongs to a study of cytomegalovirus exposure and HLA in healthy donors. Study conclusions and caveats: In an earlier analysis, about 87% or about 30%: the productive usage of most TCR beta V segments. Presence/absence analyses supposed approximately even sequencing depth among donors.

V gave up 6 bases and J gave up 0 bases; unmatched junction bases: 6. This CDR3 region has 15 residues. Germline V gives CDR1 SNHLY, CDR2 FYNNEI. It was with 60 Vbeta and 13 Jbeta primers that the PCR ran. Profiling relied on immunoSEQ multiplex PCR, and the TCRdb table lists in-frame clones only, not all of them. This table holds approximately 140,000 clones. Sequenced: PBMCs. The chain is built from TRBV2 and TRBJ2-3; 7 nucleotides align to TRBD2. The receptor was derived from a man in his forties in good health and CMV-seronegative. This CDR3 is CASRVLAVSTDTQYF. CDR3 bases: TGTGCCAGCAGAGTTCTAGCGGTTAGCACAGATACGCAGTATTTT.